These 9 T cell receptor beta chains were all obtained from the same sample, sequenced in a study of radiation and T cells in renal cell carcinoma. Time point denoted: blood 2 weeks post-SBRT. Treatment: 15 Gy SBRT to primary tumor, nephrectomy 4 weeks later. TCRdb's copy holds only in-frame clones and misses some; the assay was immunoSEQ multiplex PCR. The table lists about 130,000 clones, around 85% of them singletons. Source: blood, taken from a patient whose treatment included radiotherapy and nephrectomy. The source of these receptors is a man between 45 and 60 years old with renal cell carcinoma.

The V and J genes are TRBV19 and TRBJ1-1, with D perhaps matching TRBD1 (6 bases). Trimming pared 3 bases from V and 4 bases from J, leaving 12 bases between. The CDR3 covers 14 residues. Per germline, CDR1 LNHDA and CDR2 SQIVND (reference sequence). The CDR3 DNA sequence: TGTGCCAGTAGTATTGGGGGGGGCGTCACTGAAGCTTTCTTT. Translating it yields CASSIGGGVTEAFF.

This clone was picked up one time. The V gene is TRBV27, the J gene TRBJ1-2; TRBD1 might be the D (6 bases). V lost 3 bases to trimming and J lost 0 bases, with 17 bases between them. This CDR3 contains 17 residues. The germline gives CDR1 MNHEY, CDR2 SMNVEV (reference sequence). CDR3 nucleotides: TGTGCCAGCAGTTTGTCTTCGGAACAGGGAACTAACTATGGCTACACCTTC. It is translated as CASSLSSEQGTNYGYTF.

Only one count was recorded for this clone. The chain couples TRBV5-5 to TRBJ1-3, with D maybe TRBD1 (5 bases). Germline V CDR1 and CDR2: SGHKS, YYEKEE (reference sequence). Trimming removed 4 bases at V and 4 bases at J, with 12 bases between. There are 14 residues in the CDR3. The CDR3 loop reads CASSRTWDGNTIYF. In DNA, the CDR3 is TGTGCCAGCAGCAGAACTTGGGACGGAAACACCATATATTTT.

The J gene is TRBJ1-1, the V gene TRBV6-5; 7 bases agree with TRBD1. The germline V gene encodes CDR1 MNHEY and CDR2 SVGAGI. Trimming took 0 bases from V and 9 from J; bases not matched to a gene: 13. The CDR3 is 16 amino acids. The CDR3 loop reads CASSYSSKGAKRKAFF. The CDR3 nucleotides read TGTGCCAGCAGTTACTCGAGTAAGGGGGCGAAACGCAAAGCTTTCTTT.

The chain couples TRBV7-3 to TRBJ2-2; 10 bases align to TRBD2. Germline loops: CDR1 SGHTA, CDR2 FQGTGA. Trimming removed 1 base from V and 8 bases from J; junction bases left unmatched: 7. The CDR3 has 16 residues. CDR3 DNA: TGTGCCAGCAGCTTAAGGAGCGGGAGGGCCCCGGGGGAGCTGTTTTTT. Its protein product is CASSLRSGRAPGELFF.

The chain carries TRBV27 and TRBJ1-1, with 7 nucleotides matching TRBD1. J lost 1 base, V lost 8 bases, and 7 bases had no gene match. Germline V gene sequence: CDR1 MNHEY, CDR2 SMNVEV (reference sequence). This CDR3 is 14 amino acids long. The CDR3 bases are TGTGCCAGCTGGGAGGGACAGAGGAACACTGAAGCTTTCTTT. Translating gives CASWEGQRNTEAFF.

This clone was counted only a few times. V is TRBV7-3 and J is TRBJ1-1; D unresolved. This CDR3 has 14 amino acids. Germline assignment: CDR1 SGHTA and CDR2 FQGTGA. V lost 3 bases and J 1 base, leaving 9 bases between the germline ends. The CDR3 region is CASSFLLGNTEAFF. In DNA form, the CDR3 reads TGTGCCAGCAGCTTTCTTCTCGGGAACACTGAAGCTTTCTTT.

This chain connects TRBV9 to TRBJ2-7; TRBD1 is a possible D gene (6 bases). The V gene's germline CDR1 is SGDLS and CDR2 YYNGEE. CDR3 size: 16 residues. V lost 3 bases to trimming and J lost 2 bases, with 18 bases between them. CDR3 residues: CASSATGTPLTYEQYF. The CDR3, as DNA: TGTGCCAGCAGCGCAACCGGGACACCACTAACCTACGAGCAGTACTTC. The full variable domain, rest sourced from reference TRBV9 and TRBJ2-7, is DSGVTQTPKHLITATGQRVTLRCSPRSGDLSVYWYQQSLDQGLQFLIQYYNGEERAKGNILERFSAQQFPDLHSELNLSSLELGDSALYFCASSATGTPLTYEQYFGPGTRLTVT.

V is TRBV6-6 and J is TRBJ1-4; TRBD1 is a possible D gene (6 bases). The CDR3 length is 15 residues. Germline-derived CDR1 and CDR2 are MNHNY and SVGAGI (reference sequence). V lost 7 bases, J lost 7 bases, and 19 bases lay in between. CDR3 coding DNA: TGTGCCAGCAAAGTACAGGGAGTCAGGGGTGAAAAACTGTTTTTT. Amino acids: CASKVQGVRGEKLFF.